This T cell receptor beta chain was profiled in a study of shared clonotypes between healthy human individuals (dated by TCRdb to between 2020 and 2021). Background on the whole study: The cohort included three men and a couple of women between 18 and 49 years of age. To estimate repertoire size and how much clonotypes are shared between individuals, the study performed deep sequencing of blood TCR repertoires from five healthy adults. To increase sequencing depth and limit assay-specific biases, TCR repertoire library preparation and sequencing were carried out by different laboratories using diverse techniques. For each donor, CD4 naive and CD4 memory were each given three plates, CD8 naive was given two plates, and CD8 memory was given one plate. Leukapheresis yielded between about 0.94 and 9.5 billion PBMCs per donor.

Using the deep immunoSEQ assay, TCR CDR3 regions were amplified from genomic DNA by multiplex PCR. Genomic DNA extracted from each cell subset was distributed evenly over all wells of several immunoSEQ 96-well plates, and each plate served as one replicate. Each replicate PCR for sorted subsets received about 220 ng genomic DNA, equal to roughly 30,000 T cell genomes. The purified libraries were quantified using a Qubit 3.0 fluorometer, sized with a Bioanalyzer 2100, and then quantified again using the KAPA Library Quantification kit. Every immunoSEQ 96-well plate was sequenced on a dedicated single-read 150-cycle Illumina NextSeq 550 flow cell. The original pipeline was this. Because only junctional sequences without quality scores were contained in the immunoSEQ output, filtering matching that applied to full-length reads could not be performed. To assign V/J genes and CDR3, sequences were annotated using PyIR, a Python wrapper for IgBLAST v1.9, with IMGT germline references. Reads were removed for weak V/J assignments (E-value above 1e-6), missing CDR3, stop codons, out-of-frame junctions, or ambiguous translated residues. V3J clonotypes were defined as sequences sharing the same inferred V gene, J gene, and CDR3 amino acid sequence. To compute the percentage overlap between repertoires, the number of shared unique clonotypes was divided by the size of the smaller repertoire. Richness of each repertoire was evaluated using RTK rarefaction, the Chao1 estimator, and Recon v2.1 estimates of unobserved clonotypes. OLGA was used to compute generation probabilities for all TCRbeta clonotypes that the gDNA method yielded from several donors. TCRdb mirrors the immuneACCESS table, restricted to in-frame sequences. Some clones are absent from its copies; in checked studies, under half trace to an unresolved V gene, and the reason for the others is unknown. The V and J calls and the clone size are those of that table, but D and trimming were determined from the DNA. For this sample there are hundreds of thousands of clones; approximately 79% appear just once. Of the sample, 1.7% is held by the ten largest clones.

Compared with germline, V lacks 1 base and J lacks 5 bases; bases without a gene match: 7. Its CDR3 holds 15 amino acids, cysteine through phenylalanine. Here the CDR3 DNA is all that survives: 45 bases in frame from base 1. CDR1 SGHVS and CDR2 FQNEAQ were looked up in the germline V gene. The donors were healthy, HIV-negative adults who had no recently reported acute infections or vaccinations. Every donor was a Caucasian adult living in Nashville, Tennessee, USA. Magnetic negative selection was used to enrich CD4+ T cells, after which naive cells were positively selected on CD45RA and the negative fraction became the memory subset. Blood was obtained by leukapheresis, after which PBMCs were separated by Ficoll-Histopaque density gradient centrifugation and cryopreserved in liquid nitrogen vapor phase. Analytical flow cytometry was used to check the purity and quantity of every magnetically sorted T cell population. Each sorted fraction had its genomic DNA isolated and then quantified by UV absorbance on a Nanodrop 2000c.

Broader findings and caveats from the paper: Naive subsets generally had larger estimated clonotype richness than memory subsets. Incomplete sequencing was indicated by rarefaction of sorted-subset datasets, despite the large sequencing depth. Compared with non-shared clonotypes, the clonotypes found in all four sorted-subset donors had higher generation probabilities. Because the study included only a small number of donors, the genetic and exposure-history diversity represented was limited. Sampling was limited to blood, and TCR repertoires in tissue likely differ from TCR repertoires in blood. When a handful of donors were compared, the shared fraction of clonotypes was 5% to 6.5% for naive CD4, 3.5% to 4% for naive CD8, 2% to 2.5% for memory CD4, and under 0.5% for memory CD8. Pairwise subsampling indicated that sequencing depth was expected to affect the degree of clonotype sharing among donors.

Remarks on this clone: This clone's antigen is unknown. No clone much larger than this one lies a single base away; base qualities are absent. The same CDR3 also results from other DNA sequences found in this sample.

The chain links TRBV7-8 with TRBJ2-7, with TRBD2 matching 8 junction bases. The source of this sequence is a woman in her twenties or thirties in good health. The sample comprised memory CD4+ T cells sorted from blood. According to the study, the label for this sample's cell subset or site signals: CD45RA-negative fraction. The sequenced DNA: TGTGCCAGCAGCTTAGTGTCGGGAGGGCCCCACGAGCAGTACTTC. The resulting protein is CASSLVSGGPHEQYF.